The rows below give T cell receptor beta chains drawn from one sample of a study of blood T cell repertoires in COVID-19. Generated by immunoSEQ multiplex PCR, the TCRdb table keeps only in-frame clones and is missing some. The table includes some 170,000 clones, over 60% detected once. Sequenced: peripheral blood. The receptors originated from a man aged 60 to 69 with acute or convalescent COVID-19. Each CDR3 is given with its conserved first and last residue. A D gene is named only where the DNA matches it firmly. Clone size appears in some rows only: once, few, many, or a class for an expanded clone.

J gene | V gene | D gene | clone size | CDR3 DNA | CDR3 protein
TRBJ2-7 | TRBV4-3 | . | . | TGCGCCAGCAGCCAAGAGGTCAAGCAAAACTACGAGCAGTACTTC | CASSQEVKQNYEQYF
TRBJ2-7 | TRBV4-1 | TRBD1 | . | TGCGCCAGCAGCCAAAGCAGGGGGAGTTCCTACGAGCAGTACTTC | CASSQSRGSSYEQYF
TRBJ1-5 | TRBV28 | . | . | TGTGCCAGCAGTTTATTGGGGGGTGGAGGACAGCCCCAGCATTTT | CASSLLGGGGQPQHF
TRBJ1-5 | TRBV19 | . | . | TGTGCCAGTAGTTTCCAGGGCAATCAGCCCCAGCATTTT | CASSFQGNQPQHF
TRBJ1-2 | TRBV7-2 | TRBD1 | . | TGTGCCAGCAGCTTCGGAAGGACAGGGGGCAGCTATGGCTACACCTTC | CASSFGRTGGSYGYTF
TRBJ1-5 | TRBV28 | TRBD1 | . | TGTGCCAGCCGGAACAGGGGCGGCAATCAGCCCCAGCATTTT | CASRNRGGNQPQHF
TRBJ2-5 | TRBV9 | . | . | TGTGCCAGCAGTGGGATGCAGGGGACCCAAGAGACCCAGTACTTC | CASSGMQGTQETQYF
TRBJ1-6 | TRBV27 | TRBD1 | . | TGTGCCAGCAGCGGAGGGGGCAATCATTCACCCCTCCACTTT | CASSGGGNHSPLHF
TRBJ2-5 | TRBV27 | . | . | TGTGCCAGCAGTTTCGGGGGGCTTTGGGAGACCCAGTACTTC | CASSFGGLWETQYF
TRBJ2-1 | TRBV27 | TRBD1 | . | TGTGCCAGCAGCAGTTTGGAGGGCAGGGGGCGAAATGAGCAGTTCTTC | CASSSLEGRGRNEQFF
TRBJ2-7 | TRBV7-9 | TRBD1 | once | TGTGCCAGCAGCTATGATAGGACAGGGGCGATCTACGAGCAGTACTTC | CASSYDRTGAIYEQYF
TRBJ2-5 | TRBV9 | . | . | TGTGCCAGCAGCGTAGAAGGAGTTCCTCAAGAGACCCAGTACTTC | CASSVEGVPQETQYF
TRBJ1-5 | TRBV5-5 | TRBD1 | . | TGTGCCAGCAGCTTCCAGGACAGGGGGGGTCAGCCCCAGCATTTT | CASSFQDRGGQPQHF
TRBJ2-7 | TRBV10-3 | . | . | TGTGCCATCAGTGAGTCGCAGGGGAGCGAGCAGTACTTC | CAISESQGSEQYF
TRBJ1-1 | TRBV5-8 | . | . | TGTGCCAGCGAGAGTCGGTGGACTGAAGCTTTCTTT | CASESRWTEAFF
TRBJ2-7 | TRBV30 | . | many | TGTGCCTGGAGTGTACGAGGGCTCTCCTACGAGCAGTACTTC | CAWSVRGLSYEQYF
TRBJ2-5 | TRBV11-2 | . | . | TGTGCCAGCAGCTTAGTTCGGGGTCAAGAGACCCAGTACTTC | CASSLVRGQETQYF
TRBJ2-5 | TRBV5-4 | . | . | TGTGCCAGCAGCTTCGGGGGGCGCGGAGAGACCCAGTACTTC | CASSFGGRGETQYF
TRBJ2-5 | TRBV7-2 | . | few | TGTGCCAGCAGCCCGTTCCCGCTGCACAAAAGACAAGAGACCCAGTACTTC | CASSPFPLHKRQETQYF
TRBJ1-2 | TRBV18 | . | . | TGTGCCAGCTCACCCGCGGAGAGAAGGAATGGCTACACCTTC | CASSPAERRNGYTF
TRBJ1-5 | TRBV11-2 | . | . | TGTGCCAGCAGCCGACACCTTAATCAGCCCCAGCATTTT | CASSRHLNQPQHF
TRBJ1-5 | TRBV27 | . | . | TGTGCCAGCAGTTTAGACTTCTACGGAGGTCAGCCCCAGCATTTT | CASSLDFYGGQPQHF
TRBJ1-1 | TRBV5-1 | . | . | TGCGCCAGCAGCCCTACCAACTCAAGGGGATTGAACACTGAAGCTTTCTTT | CASSPTNSRGLNTEAFF
TRBJ2-1 | TRBV4-1 | TRBD2 | . | TGCGCCAGCAGCCAGGATCCAGGGGCTGTAGCGGGGATCAATGAGCAGTTCTTC | CASSQDPGAVAGINEQFF
TRBJ1-2 | TRBV18 | TRBD1 | . | TGTGCCAGCTCGTCCCGGACAGGGTCCCCCTATGGCTACACCTTC | CASSSRTGSPYGYTF
TRBJ1-2 | TRBV19 | . | once | TGTGCCGCAGGTCAGGGTAGTGGCTACACCTTC | CAAGQGSGYTF
TRBJ2-5 | TRBV9 | TRBD1 | . | TGTGCCAGCAGCGCCTGGGACAGGCTAGAGACCCAGTACTTC | CASSAWDRLETQYF
TRBJ1-6 | TRBV5-1 | . | . | TGCGCCAGCAGCTTGGAAACAGGGAAGTTATCACCCCTCCACTTT | CASSLETGKLSPLHF
TRBJ2-6 | TRBV7-2 | TRBD1 | . | TGTGCCAGCAGCCGTCCGGGACAGGGGAACTCTGGGGCCAACGTCCTGACTTTC | CASSRPGQGNSGANVLTF
TRBJ2-2 | TRBV11-2 | TRBD1 | . | TGTGCCAGCACCATCCAGGGGGCCGACACCGGGGAGCTGTTTTTT | CASTIQGADTGELFF
TRBJ2-7 | TRBV5-8 | TRBD2 | . | TGTGCCAGCAGCGTCGGACAGCGGGGGGGTTACGAGCAGTACTTC | CASSVGQRGGYEQYF
TRBJ2-1 | TRBV25-1 | TRBD2 | . | TGTGCCAGCAGTGAATTCGCTAGCGGGGGGGCCGACAATGAGCAGTTCTTC | CASSEFASGGADNEQFF
TRBJ2-1 | TRBV19 | TRBD2 | . | TGTGCCAGTAGTATTAGACCAGGGAGGGCCCGCGGCAATGAGCAGTTCTTC | CASSIRPGRARGNEQFF
TRBJ2-2 | TRBV19 | . | . | TGTGCCAGCACTCCGGGACACCAGGGCACCGGGGAGCTGTTTTTT | CASTPGHQGTGELFF
TRBJ2-5 | TRBV5-4 | . | . | TGTGCCAGCAGCTTGGAGCCAAGAGAGACCCAGTACTTC | CASSLEPRETQYF
TRBJ1-1 | TRBV19 | . | . | TGTGCCAGTAGTTCCGTACCGGGGACTGAAGCTTTCTTT | CASSSVPGTEAFF
TRBJ2-1 | TRBV9 | . | . | TGTGCCAGCAGCGCGGGGAATTATGAGCAGTTCTTC | CASSAGNYEQFF
TRBJ1-1 | TRBV3-1/TRBV3-2 | TRBD1 | . | TGTGCCAGCAGCCCGGGACAGACTAGAGAAGCTTTCTTT | CASSPGQTREAFF
TRBJ2-1 | TRBV3-1/TRBV3-2 | . | . | TGTGCCAGCAGCCAAGGACAGGTGAGCTCCTACAATGAGCAGTTCTTC | CASSQGQVSSYNEQFF
TRBJ2-1 | TRBV9 | TRBD1 | . | TGTGCCAGCAGCGTAGTAGGGACAGGGGTTCCTGAGCAGTTCTTC | CASSVVGTGVPEQFF
TRBJ2-7 | TRBV19 | TRBD2 | . | TGTGCCAGTAGTCCCCAACCGGGGGGGGGAGAGCAGTACTTC | CASSPQPGGGEQYF
TRBJ2-5 | TRBV11-2 | . | . | TGTGCCAGCAGCTTAAGACTACAAGAGACCCAGTACTTC | CASSLRLQETQYF
TRBJ2-1 | TRBV5-1 | . | . | TGCGCCAGCAGCTTGGGTGGCGGGGCTTCCTACAATGAGCAGTTCTTC | CASSLGGGASYNEQFF
TRBJ2-5 | TRBV5-1 | . | . | TGCGCCAGCAGCTTGGACACGGGAGAGGAGACCCAGTACTTC | CASSLDTGEETQYF
TRBJ1-2 | TRBV10-2 | . | . | TGCGCCAGCAGTGATACGGGAAACTATGGCTACACCTTC | CASSDTGNYGYTF
TRBJ2-3 | TRBV6-4 | . | once | TGTGCCAGCAGTCCCGGGATCGCAGATACGCAGTATTTT | CASSPGIADTQYF
TRBJ2-3 | TRBV11-2 | . | . | TGTGCCAGCAGCTCCCTAGGAGAGGAGGGCACAGATACGCAGTATTTT | CASSSLGEEGTDTQYF
TRBJ1-3 | TRBV29-1 | . | . | TGCAGCGTTGAACGGCAGGTCCCCGGAAACACCATATATTTT | CSVERQVPGNTIYF
TRBJ2-2 | TRBV2 | . | . | TGTGCCAGCAGTGACCTTGGGCTCGCGAACACCGGGGAGCTGTTTTTT | CASSDLGLANTGELFF
TRBJ2-2 | TRBV7-2 | . | . | TGTGCCAGCAGCTCACAGGGCCGAACCGGGGAGCTGTTTTTT | CASSSQGRTGELFF
TRBJ2-3 | TRBV7-9 | TRBD1 | . | TGTGCCAGCAGCTTAGTCCAGGGGGCAGATACGCAGTATTTT | CASSLVQGADTQYF
TRBJ1-1 | TRBV30 | TRBD1 | . | TGTGCCTGGGAGGGACAGTTTAACGAAGCTTTCTTT | CAWEGQFNEAFF
TRBJ1-4 | TRBV4-1 | TRBD1 | . | TGCGCCAGCAGCCAAGCCAGGGGGGAGTTTAATGAAAAACTGTTTTTT | CASSQARGEFNEKLFF
TRBJ2-4 | TRBV13 | TRBD1 | . | TGTGCCAGCAGCTTAGTCCGTTTGGGACAGACAGTCAAAAACATTCAGTACTTC | CASSLVRLGQTVKNIQYF
TRBJ1-1 | TRBV5-4 | . | . | TGTGCCAGCAGCTTGGTCGGTTTACCCAACACTGAAGCTTTCTTT | CASSLVGLPNTEAFF
TRBJ1-4 | TRBV19 | . | many | TGTGCCAGTACAGGGGTTAGTGAAAAACTGTTTTTT | CASTGVSEKLFF
TRBJ1-1 | TRBV5-6 | TRBD1 | . | TGTGCCAGCAGCGTATACAGGGGAACTGAAGCTTTCTTT | CASSVYRGTEAFF
TRBJ2-7 | TRBV6-5 | TRBD1 | . | TGTGCCAGCAGTTACGGGACAGCCTCCTACGAGCAGTACTTC | CASSYGTASYEQYF
TRBJ1-1 | TRBV11-3 | . | . | TGTGCCAGCAGCTTAGGGGCCGGAAACACTGAAGCTTTCTTT | CASSLGAGNTEAFF